The source of this T cell receptor beta chain is a study of T cells in narcolepsy. Across the whole study: Enrolled donors included narcolepsy type 1 or type 2 patients and healthy controls. Study-wide points: Same-patient CSF and blood CD4+ T cell clonotypes included HCRT-specific and TRIB2-specific autoreactive ones.

The CDR3 loop spans 14 amino acids. Trimming pared 5 bases from V and 3 bases from J, leaving 14 bases between. The germline CDR1 and CDR2 sequences are WNHNN and SYGVQD (reference sequence). Measured with immunoSEQ multiplex PCR; TCRdb has only the in-frame clones, and not every one. The repertoire holds around 8,000 clones, with about 63% as singletons. Details on this clone: Its cognate antigen is unknown.

Input material: CD45RA- memory CD8+ T cells from PBMCs. V and J are TRBV10-1 and TRBJ2-7; D unresolved. This sequence originates from a human donor with narcolepsy. The CDR3 DNA reads as TGCGCCAGCAGTCACGATAACCAGGACTACGAGCAGTACTTC. Amino acids: CASSHDNQDYEQYF.